Listed below are T cell receptor beta chains from one sample, sequenced in a study of T cell responses to AZD1222 COVID-19 vaccine. Profiling relied on immunoSEQ multiplex PCR, and the TCRdb table lists in-frame clones only, not all of them. The sample contains around 170,000 clones, roughly 93% of which appear only once. Sample: peripheral blood, taken on day 0 of AZD1222 vaccination. These receptors were obtained from an adult in good health. The CDR3 runs from the conserved cysteine through the conserved F or W. A D gene is named only where the DNA matches it firmly.

CDR3: CASSHPGSLGTEAFF; D: .; V: TRBV3-1/TRBV3-2
CDR3: CASMPDPGTPSYEQYF; D: .; V: TRBV2
CDR3: CASSPDTTYGYTF; D: .; V: TRBV9
CDR3: CASRPPTRNTEAFF; D: .; V: TRBV28
CDR3: CASSFLSQGDSPLHF; D: .; V: TRBV27
CDR3: CASSRTRLNEQFF; D: .; V: TRBV18
CDR3: CASSPTSGSYEQYF; D: TRBD2; V: TRBV7-7
CDR3: CASRQFGTPATNEKLFF; D: .; V: TRBV2
CDR3: CASSETSVYEQYF; D: TRBD2; V: TRBV7-2
CDR3: CASRRETGGGELFF; D: TRBD1; V: TRBV19
CDR3: CASSQDRQANTEAFF; D: .; V: TRBV4-3
CDR3: CASGPDREAGYTF; D: TRBD1; V: TRBV12-5
CDR3: CASSISTGQFQF; D: .; V: TRBV13
CDR3: CSVDTGLSEGETQYF; D: .; V: TRBV29-1
CDR3: CATRQAGNTIYF; D: .; V: TRBV6-5
CDR3: CASTPGQAKSTDTQYF; D: TRBD1; V: TRBV6-6
CDR3: CASSHGVPQPQHF; D: .; V: TRBV3-1/TRBV3-2
CDR3: CASSEISGRLNTEAFF; D: .; V: TRBV2
CDR3: CASSLDATGGGSGYTF; D: TRBD1; V: TRBV5-4
CDR3: CASSLVSQTNTGELFF; D: .; V: TRBV11-3
CDR3: CASSLDRSYEQYF; D: .; V: TRBV7-8
CDR3: CASSLGGPKREQFF; D: .; V: TRBV7-8
CDR3: CASSARPGADTDTQYF; D: .; V: TRBV4-2
CDR3: CATSKPGQGEPDSGNTIYF; D: TRBD1; V: TRBV24-1
CDR3: CASSYEAGTGVYEQYF; D: TRBD1; V: TRBV6-5
CDR3: CASSSGLDFEGEQFF; D: TRBD2; V: TRBV11-2
CDR3: CASSPPGNQPQHF; D: .; V: TRBV7-9
CDR3: CASSQEIGSGNTIYF; D: .; V: TRBV4-2
CDR3: CASSLGTANTGELFF; D: .; V: TRBV7-8
CDR3: CASSLGGTASGNTIYF; D: TRBD1; V: TRBV5-1